This TCR beta chain was retrieved from a study of blood T cell repertoires in COVID-19. Trimming stripped 1 base from V and 4 bases from J, with 9 bases between. The CDR3 is 14 amino acids. The V gene's germline CDR1 is KGHDR and CDR2 SFDVKD. Data came from immunoSEQ multiplex PCR; TCRdb stores just in-frame clones and leaves some out. The data show roughly 84,000 clones, around 80% seen once. Sequenced: peripheral blood. The gene calls are TRBV24-1 and TRBJ2-5; D perhaps matches TRBD1 (5 bases). The receptor's source is a woman in her thirties or forties with active or convalescent COVID-19. CDR3 nucleotide sequence: TGTGCCACCAGTGATTTTGGGGCGTCAGAGACCCAGTACTTC. This codes for CATSDFGASETQYF.